This entry describes one T cell receptor (beta chain). Its antigen is unknown. These data are taken from a study of shared clonotypes between healthy human individuals. At the level of the study: With ages of 18 to 49, the donors were two women and a few men. Broader study findings: Naive CD4 clonotypes overlapped across a few donors at roughly 5.1%.

Generated by immunoSEQ multiplex PCR, the TCRdb table keeps only in-frame clones and is missing some. The table shows about 730,000 clones, with about two thirds occurring only once. V gave up 9 bases and J gave up 5 bases; unmatched junction bases: 9. Per the germline V gene, CDR1 is LNHDA and CDR2 is SQIVND (reference sequence). CDR3 length: 14 amino acids. V and J are TRBV19 and TRBJ2-2, with 7 bases identical to TRBD1. The sequence derives from a woman in her 30s in good health. The source material was memory CD4+ T cells sorted from blood. Subset noted: CD45RA-negative fraction. CDR3 nucleotides: TGTGCCAGCAAGAAGGGCAGGGGGACCGGGGAGCTGTTTTTT. Encoded protein: CASKKGRGTGELFF.